This T cell receptor (beta chain) was recovered during a study of T cell responses to AZD1222 COVID-19 vaccine. The CDR3 has 13 residues. Concerning this clone: What it recognizes is unknown. Compared with germline, one end of the junction differs, possibly owing to a read error.

Clones were sequenced by immunoSEQ multiplex PCR, and TCRdb holds only the in-frame ones, with some missing. The sample lists 80,000 to 90,000 clones; roughly 89% were seen once. Study outcomes and limitations: Repertoire collection took place solely once the T cell response had peaked.

The sequence came from an adult in good health. This chain connects TRBV12-3 or TRBV12-4 to TRBJ2-7; tentative D call: TRBD2 (6 bases). Sequencing used peripheral blood, obtained on day 0 of MenACWY control vaccination. The CDR3 region has the DNA TGTGCCAGCAGTTTACTCCTCCTAGCGCCCACCGACTTC. Amino acids: CASSLLLLAPTDF.